This T cell receptor (beta chain) is drawn from a study of T cells after yellow fever vaccination. Study findings and constraints: Most clones from primary vaccination were detected again post-booster (around 96% CD4, 70% to 90% CD8).

Universal primer sites and UMIs were introduced during 5'RACE template-switching synthesis of TCR cDNA. A single record per CDR3 protein comes from TCRdb applying MiXCR to the 5' RACE reads. The sample yields 500,000 to 550,000 distinct CDR3 sequences, 20% to 25% seen once. The length of the CDR3 is 14 residues. Germline V gene lookup returns CDR1 LGHNA and CDR2 YNFKEQ. Trimming shortened V by 2 bases and J by 5 bases, and 10 bases separated the two germline ends. Comments on this clonotype: Its antigen remains unknown.

The clonotype comes from a man younger than 35 who received the YFV17D yellow fever vaccine. J is TRBJ2-1 and V is TRBV4-2; D remains ambiguous. The sequenced sample was PBMCs, obtained 21 days after the first yellow fever vaccination. The DNA of the CDR3 is TGTGCCAGCAGCCAACGCTTGGTGGACAATGAGCAGTTCTTC. It yields the protein CASSQRLVDNEQFF.